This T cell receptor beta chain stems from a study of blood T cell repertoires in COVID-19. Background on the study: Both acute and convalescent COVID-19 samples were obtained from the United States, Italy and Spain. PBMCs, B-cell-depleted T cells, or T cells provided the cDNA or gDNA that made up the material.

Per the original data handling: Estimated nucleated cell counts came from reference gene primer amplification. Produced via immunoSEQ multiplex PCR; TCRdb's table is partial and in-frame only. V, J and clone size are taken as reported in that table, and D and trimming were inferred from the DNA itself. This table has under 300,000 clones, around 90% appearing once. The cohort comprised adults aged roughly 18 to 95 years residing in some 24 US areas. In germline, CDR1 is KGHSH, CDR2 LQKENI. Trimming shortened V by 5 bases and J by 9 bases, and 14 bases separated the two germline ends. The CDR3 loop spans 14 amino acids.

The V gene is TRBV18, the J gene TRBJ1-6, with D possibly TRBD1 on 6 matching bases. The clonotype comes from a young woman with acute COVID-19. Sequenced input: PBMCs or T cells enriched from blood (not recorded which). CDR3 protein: CASSTRQDSSPLHF. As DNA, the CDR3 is TGTGCCAGCTCAACCCGACAGGATAGTTCACCCCTCCACTTT. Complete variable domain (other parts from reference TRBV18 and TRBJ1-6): NAGVMQNPRHLVRRRGQEARLRCSPMKGHSHVYWYRQLPEEGLKFMVYLQKENIIDESGMPKERFSAEFPKEGPSILRIQQVVRGDSAAYFCASSTRQDSSPLHFGNGTRLTVT.